Below are 23 T cell receptor beta chains sequenced from a single sample in a study of cytomegalovirus exposure and HLA in healthy donors. 60 Vbeta and 13 Jbeta primers were used in PCR. Produced via immunoSEQ multiplex PCR; TCRdb's table is partial and in-frame only. The profile shows roughly 150,000 clones, roughly 82% of them singletons. Sequencing was carried out using PBMCs. These receptors originate from a girl aged 10 to 17 in good health and CMV-seropositive.

The CDR3 is CSAHQGERYAEAFF. CDR3 sequence (DNA): TGCAGCGCGCACCAGGGGGAGAGGTACGCTGAAGCTTTCTTT. The chain couples TRBV29-1 to TRBJ1-1, with TRBD1 identical over 7 bases. V gave up 7 bases and J gave up 6 bases; unmatched junction bases: 14. The CDR3 has 14 amino acids. Germline V gene sequence: CDR1 SQVTM, CDR2 ANQGSEA.

The J gene is TRBJ2-7, the V gene TRBV21-1; TRBD2, the table's D call, was not compared with the DNA. TRBV21-1 counts as a pseudogene. This CDR3 has 13 residues. CDR3 DNA: TGTGCCAGCAGCTCGTTAAAACGAGGCGAGCAGTACTTC. Amino acids: CASSSLKRGEQYF.

V and J are TRBV5-1 and TRBJ1-2, with 9 bases that match TRBD1. The CDR3 length is 14 residues. Unmatched junction bases numbered 8, after V lost 4 bases and J lost 7 bases. The germline V gene encodes CDR1 SGHRS and CDR2 YFSETQ. The CDR3 loop is CASSNRGREAGYTF. As DNA, the CDR3 is TGCGCCAGCAGCAACAGGGGGCGTGAGGCTGGCTACACCTTC.

This chain links TRBV7-3 with TRBJ2-3; no reliable D call. The ends were cut back, 6 bases at V and 3 bases at J, with 4 bases in the middle. Germline V gene data show CDR1 as SGHTA and CDR2 as FQGTGA. There are 11 residues in the CDR3. In DNA, the CDR3 is TGTGCCAGCAGTTCTACAGATACGCAGTATTTT. Protein: CASSSTDTQYF.

This clone showed up just once. The chain is built from TRBV28 and TRBJ1-5, with TRBD1 matching over 8 bases. J gave up 1 base and V 6 bases, and 8 bases lay outside the gene matches. The V gene's germline CDR1 is MDHEN and CDR2 SYDVKM. CDR3 length: 16 residues. CDR3 loop: CASSRRGLRSNQPQHF. The CDR3 nucleotides read TGTGCCAGCAGCCGCAGGGGGCTGAGGAGCAATCAGCCCCAGCATTTT.

Regarding this clone: Other nucleotide sequences from this sample produce the same CDR3. V usage is TRBV5-1 and J usage is TRBJ2-3; 12 nucleotides line up with TRBD1. The V gene end was trimmed by 4 bases and the J gene end by 0 bases; junction bases not matched to a gene: 6. Germline V gene data show CDR1 as SGHRS and CDR2 as YFSETQ. The CDR3 contains 17 residues. CDR3 bases: TGCGCCAGCAGCCACCGGGACAGGGGGCCTAGCACAGATACGCAGTATTTT. Its translation is CASSHRDRGPSTDTQYF.

This chain joins TRBV5-1 and TRBJ2-3; 7 nucleotides align to TRBD1. The CDR3 spans 15 residues. Germline CDR1 SGHRS, CDR2 YFSETQ. Trimming removed 4 bases from V and 2 bases from J; junction bases left unmatched: 7. CDR3 coding DNA: TGCGCCAGCAGCAAATGGGACAGAACCACAGATACGCAGTATTTT. Encoded protein: CASSKWDRTTDTQYF.

The V call is TRBV9, the J call TRBJ1-3; 7 bases map to TRBD1. The trim removed 4 bases at V and 4 bases at J, leaving 11 bases unmatched. This CDR3 has 16 amino acids. CDR1 and CDR2 from the germline V gene are SGDLS and YYNGEE. The CDR3 is CASSTAPTGRGNTIYF. In DNA, the CDR3 is TGTGCCAGCAGCACCGCCCCGACAGGGAGAGGAAACACCATATATTTT.

The rearrangement links TRBV7-3 to TRBJ2-3; D possibly corresponds to TRBD2 (7 bases). The CDR3 is 18 amino acids. Germline V CDR1 and CDR2: SGHTA, FQGTGA. V lost 1 base, J lost 6 bases, and 23 bases lay in between. DNA for the CDR3: TGTGCCAGCAGCTTAAGTCGCGGCGGAGGGGGGGTCCGGGATACGCAGTATTTT. Amino acid sequence: CASSLSRGGGGVRDTQYF.

This clone occurred once. The chain carries TRBV2 and TRBJ1-1, with a possible D match to TRBD1 (6 bases). V lost 7 bases and J lost 2, with 11 bases in between. This CDR3 comprises 13 residues. Germline CDR1 reads SNHLY; CDR2 reads FYNNEI. The CDR3 loop reads CASTMDRNTEAFF. For the CDR3, the DNA is TGTGCCAGCACCATGGACAGAAACACTGAAGCTTTCTTT.

The chain carries TRBV21-1 and TRBJ1-1; the listed D gene, TRBD1, was not tested against the DNA. TRBV21-1 is a documented pseudogene. The CDR3 spans 18 residues. CDR3 DNA: TGTGCCAGCAGCAAAGAGGGTTCCAGGAGCCAACAGGACACTGAAGCTTTCTTT. Amino acid sequence: CASSKEGSRSQQDTEAFF.

The rearrangement joins TRBV11-2 to TRBJ2-5; 12 bases are shared with TRBD2. CDR1 is SGHAT and CDR2 is FQNNGV in the germline V gene. With V trimmed by 8 bases and J by 5 bases, 12 bases remained unmatched. The CDR3 spans 16 residues. The CDR3: CASLKDGLAGGETQYF. CDR3 nucleotides: TGTGCCAGCCTGAAAGATGGGCTAGCGGGAGGGGAGACCCAGTACTTC.

This clone is a singleton in its sample. V gene TRBV27 combines with J gene TRBJ1-1; D is perhaps TRBD1 (5 bases). The CDR3 extends over 15 amino acids. Germline loops: CDR1 MNHEY, CDR2 SMNVEV (reference sequence). Trimming removed 5 bases at V and 3 bases at J, with 16 bases between. The CDR3 region is CASSRWTRADTEAFF. The CDR3 DNA follows: TGTGCCAGCAGTCGATGGACAAGGGCGGACACTGAAGCTTTCTTT.

This clone was observed a handful of times. The genes are TRBV30 and TRBJ1-2, with TRBD1 matching over 7 bases. V gave up 2 bases and J gave up 8 bases; unmatched junction bases: 8. The CDR3 sequence is 13 residues long. From germline, CDR1 is GTSNPN and CDR2 SVGIG (reference sequence). CDR3 DNA sequence: TGTGCCTGGAGTTCTACAGGGGTAGAAGGCTACACCTTC. Its translation: CAWSSTGVEGYTF.

The J gene is TRBJ2-2, the V gene TRBV19, with D uncertain. The V gene lost 3 bases and the J gene lost 0 bases, with 8 bases spanning the gap. Germline CDR1 reads LNHDA; CDR2 reads SQIVND (reference sequence). The CDR3 is made up of 15 amino acids. Here the CDR3 DNA reads TGTGCCAGTAGTATTGGCCCCGCGAACACCGGGGAGCTGTTTTTT. It encodes CASSIGPANTGELFF.

The CDR3 sequence: CASSLPPGSWGTYEQYF. As DNA, the CDR3 is TGTGCCAGCAGTTTACCCCCGGGCAGCTGGGGCACCTACGAGCAGTACTTC. This sequence joins TRBV28 and TRBJ2-7; D is perhaps TRBD1 (5 bases). The germline V and J ends were trimmed by 2 bases and 2 bases, with 19 bases remaining between them. The CDR3 runs 17 residues. From germline, CDR1 is MDHEN and CDR2 SYDVKM. The variable domain in full, completed from reference TRBV28 and TRBJ2-7, reads DVKVTQSSRYLVKRTGEKVFLECVQDMDHENMFWYRQDPGLGLRLIYFSYDVKMKEKGDIPEGYSVSREKKERFSLILESASTNQTSMYLCASSLPPGSWGTYEQYFGPGTRLTVT.

The V gene is TRBV19, the J gene TRBJ1-2; 9 nucleotides match TRBD1. The germline V gene encodes CDR1 LNHDA and CDR2 SQIVND (reference sequence). V lost 3 bases and J lost 3; bases outside the gene matches: 2. This CDR3 has 14 residues. The CDR3 DNA follows: TGTGCCAGTAGTATTCGACAGGGGGACTATGGCTACACCTTC. It yields the protein CASSIRQGDYGYTF.

This rearrangement joins TRBV4-2 to TRBJ2-2; 11 bases fit TRBD2. The CDR3 contains 17 residues. Trimming removed 4 bases from V and 7 bases from J; junction bases left unmatched: 11. Per the germline V gene, CDR1 is LGHNA and CDR2 is YNFKEQ. The CDR3 protein is CASSLAFTSGSGGELFF. For the CDR3, the DNA is TGTGCCAGCAGCCTCGCCTTCACTAGCGGGAGCGGCGGGGAGCTGTTTTTT.

The V call is TRBV29-1, the J call TRBJ1-2; D unclear. This CDR3 has 11 amino acids. The V end lost 4 bases, the J end lost 3 bases, and 6 bases lay between the germline ends. From germline, CDR1 is SQVTM and CDR2 ANQGSEA. The CDR3 DNA is TGCAGCGTTGCGGGGTACTATGGCTACACCTTC. As protein: CSVAGYYGYTF.

The gene calls are TRBV18 and TRBJ1-2, with TRBD1 matching over 7 bases. V lost 3 bases to trimming and J lost 4 bases; unmatched junction nucleotides: 11. CDR1 KGHSH and CDR2 LQKENI come from the germline V gene. CDR3 length equals 16 residues. The CDR3 DNA is TGTGCCAGCTCACCCTCCGGGACAGACACCATCTATGGCTACACCTTC. Amino acid sequence: CASSPSGTDTIYGYTF.

The CDR3 bases are TGTGCCAGTAGTACCGGTAGTGGTTTTGTCGGGGAGCTGTTTTTT. It specifies CASSTGSGFVGELFF. V usage is TRBV19 and J usage is TRBJ2-2, with D unresolved. Germline values: CDR1 LNHDA, CDR2 SQIVND (reference sequence). Between the trimmed V and J ends, which lost 4 bases and 7 bases, there was a span of 16 bases. This CDR3 contains 15 residues.

J is TRBJ2-7 and V is TRBV7-2, with 7 bases matching TRBD2. The CDR3 spans 13 residues. Germline assignment: CDR1 SGHTA and CDR2 FQGNSA. J lost 7 bases, V lost 6 bases, and 9 bases had no gene match. As DNA, the CDR3 is TGTGCCAGCAGTGAGTCGTGGCGGGGGGAGCAGTACTTC. Protein product: CASSESWRGEQYF.

This clone has only one observation. CDR3 loop: CASSPLATFYEQYF. The CDR3 nucleotides are TGTGCCAGTAGCCCACTAGCGACTTTCTACGAGCAGTACTTC. The J gene is TRBJ2-7, the V gene TRBV19; TRBD2 aligns across 7 bases. Losses at the gene ends were 6 bases for V and 3 bases for J; bases not matched to a gene: 8. CDR1 and CDR2 (germline): LNHDA, SQIVND (reference sequence). The CDR3 has 14 amino acids.